The 28 T cell receptor beta chains below were found in one sample sequenced in a study of CD8 T cells in Susac syndrome. cDNA came from about 0.5 to 1 ug RNA primed by random hexamers. TCRdb re-analysed the immunoSEQ multiplex PCR reads in MiXCR, keeping a single row per CDR3 protein. The data contain 77,000 or so distinct CDR3 sequences, about 93% of them singletons. Sequenced: CD4+ T cells from PBMCs. The receptors stem from a human donor with Susac syndrome.

V and J are TRBV7-9 and TRBJ2-2, with 7 positions matching TRBD2. Unmatched junction bases numbered 5, after V lost 4 bases and J lost 6 bases. The germline gives CDR1 SEHNR, CDR2 FQNEAQ (reference sequence). This CDR3 is built from 14 residues. The CDR3 nucleotides are TGTGCCAGCAGCTATCTCCGGGAGGCCGGGGAGCTGTTTTTT. Translation: CASSYLREAGELFF.

The rearrangement links TRBV21-1 to TRBJ1-5. TRBV21-1 is assigned pseudogene status. The CDR3 runs to 12 residues. CDR3 in amino acids: CASSNNNQPQHF. The DNA for the CDR3 is TGTGCCAGCAGCAACAACAATCAGCCCCAGCATTTT.

With regard to this clonotype: A read error may account for a junction end that differs from germline. The CDR3 DNA sequence: TGTGCCAGCAGCTTCGGGGTAGCGGGGGGCTTCCCCTTGGTCTTC. It encodes CASSFGVAGGFPLVF. The V gene is TRBV7-9, the J gene TRBJ2-1; 10 bases match TRBD2. Germline lookup yields CDR1 SEHNR and CDR2 FQNEAQ (reference sequence). The CDR3 consists of 15 residues.

The chain has TRBV3-1 and TRBJ1-2, with D tentatively TRBD1 (5 bases). Looked up from germline, CDR1 is LGHDT and CDR2 is YNNKEL (reference sequence). CDR3 length: 12 amino acids. With 3 bases removed from V and 8 bases from J, the gap between germline ends came to 10 bases. CDR3 in amino acids: CASSQRGNGYTF. The CDR3 DNA reads as TGTGCCAGCAGCCAGAGGGGAAACGGCTACACCTTC. The full variable domain, its missing parts supplied by reference TRBV3-1 and TRBJ1-2, is DTAVSQTPKYLVTQMGNDKSIKCEQNLGHDTMYWYKQDSKKFLKIMFSYNNKELIINETVPNRFSPKSPDKAHLNLHINSLELGDSAVYFCASSQRGNGYTFGSGTRLTVV.

The genes are TRBV3-1 and TRBJ2-2, with 7 bases fitting TRBD2. The germline V gene encodes CDR1 LGHDT and CDR2 YNNKEL (reference sequence). The CDR3 is 15 residues long. With V trimmed by 1 base and J by 1 base, 0 bases remained unmatched. The CDR3 is CASSQGGGNTGELFF. CDR3 DNA: TGTGCCAGCAGCCAAGGCGGGGGGAACACCGGGGAGCTGTTTTTT.

The genes are TRBV20-1 and TRBJ1-5; D ambiguous. Germline V gene lookup returns CDR1 DFQATT and CDR2 SNEGSKA (reference sequence). The CDR3 covers 12 residues. CDR3 in DNA: TGCCCCTCTCGCCATAGCAATCAGCCCCAGCATTTT. This codes for CPSRHSNQPQHF.

The CDR3 DNA reads as TGTGCCAGCAGTTCACAGGGGGCCGGTAATGAAAAACTGTTTTTT. Protein product: CASSSQGAGNEKLFF. This sequence joins TRBV3-1 and TRBJ1-4; 9 bases are shared with TRBD1. The CDR3 length is 15 residues. Trimming cost V 6 bases and J 4 bases; bases outside gene matches: 6. Germline assignment: CDR1 LGHDT and CDR2 YNNKEL (reference sequence). Full variable domain (outside the CDR3, taken from reference TRBV3-1 and TRBJ1-4): DTAVSQTPKYLVTQMGNDKSIKCEQNLGHDTMYWYKQDSKKFLKIMFSYNNKELIINETVPNRFSPKSPDKAHLNLHINSLELGDSAVYFCASSSQGAGNEKLFFGSGTQLSVL.

CDR3 loop: CASSLLVDQPQHF. CDR3 DNA sequence: TGCGCCAGCAGCTTGTTAGTGGATCAGCCCCAGCATTTT. This rearrangement joins TRBV5-1 to TRBJ1-5; D gene uncertain. Germline V CDR1 and CDR2: SGHRS, YFSETQ. V was trimmed by 1 base and J by 5 bases, leaving 7 bases between them. The CDR3 has 13 residues.

CDR3 sequence reads: CASSQGRGQGVYEQYF. The CDR3 DNA follows: TGTGCCAGCAGCCAAGGAAGGGGACAGGGGGTCTACGAGCAGTACTTC. This sequence joins TRBV3-1 and TRBJ2-7, with TRBD1 identical over 11 bases. Germline V gene lookup returns CDR1 LGHDT and CDR2 YNNKEL (reference sequence). The CDR3 runs to 16 residues. V shed 1 base and J 3 bases; nucleotides not matched to a gene: 5.

This CDR3 reads CASSSTGGSYNEQFF. CDR3 in DNA: TGTGCCAGCAGTTCGACAGGGGGCTCCTACAATGAGCAGTTCTTC. The chain links TRBV6-2 or TRBV6-3 to TRBJ2-1; 9 positions agree with TRBD1. The CDR3 sequence is 15 residues long. Per the germline V gene, CDR1 is MNHEY and CDR2 is SVGEGT. V gave up 4 bases and J gave up 0 bases; unmatched junction bases: 1.

Here the CDR3 DNA reads TGCGCCAGCAGCTTGGAGGAGCCAGCGGAGACCCAGTACTTC. Translating it yields CASSLEEPAETQYF. This chain connects TRBV5-1 to TRBJ2-5; no clear D. Trimming cost V 0 bases and J 5 bases, with 11 bases left between them. This CDR3 is 14 amino acids long. The germline V gene has CDR1 SGHRS and CDR2 YFSETQ.

V is TRBV7-9 and J is TRBJ2-1; D unresolved. Germline CDR1 reads SEHNR; CDR2 reads FQNEAQ (reference sequence). Deletions cut 6 bases from V and 7 bases from J, with 7 bases between. The CDR3 length is 11 residues. This chain's CDR3 is CASSHANEQFF. CDR3 nucleotide sequence: TGTGCCAGCAGTCACGCAAATGAGCAGTTCTTC. The variable domain in full, with the rest retrieved from reference TRBV7-9 and TRBJ2-1, is DTGVSQNPRHKITKRGQNVTFRCDPISEHNRLYWYRQTLGQGPEFLTYFQNEAQLEKSRLLSDRFSAERPKGSFSTLEIQRTEQGDSAMYLCASSHANEQFFGPGTRLTVL.

This chain joins TRBV12-5 and TRBJ1-5; 7 bases are shared with TRBD1. The CDR3 has 16 amino acids. The V gene's germline CDR1 is LGHNT and CDR2 FRNRAP. Germline trimming cut 8 bases from V and 4 bases from J; bases unmatched to any gene: 14. The chain's CDR3 is CASLGSSGTDNQPQHF. As DNA, the CDR3 is TGTGCTAGTTTAGGGAGCTCCGGGACAGATAATCAGCCCCAGCATTTT.

The J gene is TRBJ2-1, the V gene TRBV14, with 8 bases lining up with TRBD1. This CDR3 region has 14 residues. Trimming at V came to 4 bases and at J to 8 bases, leaving 7 bases not matched to a gene. Germline lookup yields CDR1 SGHDN and CDR2 FVKESK. The CDR3 is CASSRRQGFDEQFF. The CDR3 bases are TGTGCCAGCAGCCGCAGACAGGGGTTCGATGAGCAGTTCTTC.

DNA of the CDR3: TGTGCCAGTAAGCGACTAGCGGGGCACAATGAGCAGTTCTTC. Translated, it gives CASKRLAGHNEQFF. The chain has TRBV4-2 and TRBJ2-1; 11 positions match TRBD2. The length of the CDR3 is 14 residues. With V trimmed by 9 bases and J by 5 bases, 6 bases remained unmatched. Germline-derived CDR1 and CDR2 are LGHNA and YNFKEQ.

The chain carries TRBV7-8 and TRBJ2-5; 7 nucleotides align to TRBD2. The ends lost 5 bases at V and 4 bases at J; junction bases unmatched: 10. The CDR3 loop spans 15 amino acids. Germline CDR1 is SGHVS and CDR2 is FQNEAQ. CDR3 nucleotides: TGTGCCAGCAGCCTAAGGGAGGGCTTGGGAGAGACCCAGTACTTC. Amino acids: CASSLREGLGETQYF.

This clonotype was found once. This sequence joins TRBV12-3 or TRBV12-4 and TRBJ1-1; maybe TRBD1 (5 bases). CDR3 length: 12 amino acids. The V gene lost 3 bases and the J gene lost 8 bases, with 10 bases spanning the gap. CDR3 in amino acids: CASSFGWTEAFF. For the CDR3, the DNA is TGTGCCAGCAGTTTCGGGTGGACAGAAGCTTTCTTT.

The genes are TRBV30 and TRBJ1-2; D gene unclear. The CDR3 runs to 14 residues. Trimming removed 0 bases from V and 7 bases from J, with 15 bases in between. Germline CDR1 reads GTSNPN; CDR2 reads SVGIG (reference sequence). CDR3 protein: CAWSVAPHGVGYTF. The CDR3 DNA is TGTGCCTGGAGTGTCGCGCCCCACGGGGTTGGCTACACCTTC. Drawing the rest from reference TRBV30 and TRBJ1-2, the complete variable domain is SQTIHQWPATLVQPVGSPLSLECTVEGTSNPNLYWYRQAAGRGLQLLFYSVGIGQISSEVPQNLSASRPQDRQFILSSKKLLLSDSGFYLCAWSVAPHGVGYTFGSGTRLTVV.

The CDR3 DNA is TGTGCCAGCAGCGTAAAGCAGGGGAAAGAAGCTTTCTTT. Amino acids: CASSVKQGKEAFF. The V and J genes are TRBV9 and TRBJ1-1; D is perhaps TRBD1 (6 bases). The CDR3 runs to 13 residues. Trimming left V 1 base short and J 8 bases short, with 12 bases between. The germline CDR1 and CDR2 sequences are SGDLS and YYNGEE.

The chain links TRBV28 to TRBJ2-1, with TRBD2 identical over 9 bases. There are 17 residues in the CDR3. The germline V gene encodes CDR1 MDHEN and CDR2 SYDVKM. With 5 bases clipped from V and 11 bases from J, the junction kept 19 bases outside the gene matches. The CDR3 is CASSPSGEGRGLAKQFF. CDR3 sequence (DNA): TGTGCCAGCAGTCCCTCGGGAGAGGGAAGGGGACTAGCAAAGCAGTTCTTC.

This chain joins TRBV9 and TRBJ2-2, with TRBD1 matching 7 bases. The CDR3 contains 15 residues. V dropped 0 bases and J dropped 5; count of bases not matched to a gene: 4. Germline V gene data show CDR1 as SGDLS and CDR2 as YYNGEE. The CDR3 loop reads CASSVALDRTGELFF. The DNA of the CDR3 is TGTGCCAGCAGCGTAGCTCTGGACAGGACCGGGGAGCTGTTTTTT. The variable domain in full, completed from reference TRBV9 and TRBJ2-2, reads DSGVTQTPKHLITATGQRVTLRCSPRSGDLSVYWYQQSLDQGLQFLIQYYNGEERAKGNILERFSAQQFPDLHSELNLSSLELGDSALYFCASSVALDRTGELFFGEGSRLTVL.

This sequence joins TRBV12-3 or TRBV12-4 and TRBJ1-2; D call uncertain. The CDR3 covers 14 residues. V lost 7 bases and J 3 bases, leaving 15 bases between the germline ends. CDR3 residues: CASTREGSYYGYTF. In DNA form, the CDR3 reads TGTGCCAGCACCCGGGAAGGGTCATACTATGGCTACACCTTC.

This rearrangement joins TRBV12-3 or TRBV12-4 to TRBJ1-1; D call uncertain. This CDR3 spans 14 amino acids. V was shortened by 1 base and J by 10 bases, with 16 bases between the two germline ends. This chain's CDR3 is CASSLGRGSTGAFF. The CDR3 DNA reads TGTGCCAGCAGTTTAGGTCGAGGGTCTACCGGAGCTTTCTTT.

The chain is built from TRBV16 and TRBJ2-7; tentatively, D is TRBD1 or TRBD2 (5 bases each). The germline V gene has CDR1 KGHSY and CDR2 FQNENV. The CDR3 sequence is 15 residues long. V lost 0 bases and J lost 4, with 13 bases in between. In nucleotides, the CDR3 is TGTGCCAGCAGCCAATCGGGGGTCCGGAGTTACGAGCAGTACTTC. Its translation is CASSQSGVRSYEQYF.

The V and J genes are TRBV28 and TRBJ2-3; a weak D match, TRBD2 (6 bases). Trimming pared 5 bases from V and 5 bases from J, leaving 14 bases between. CDR1 is MDHEN and CDR2 is SYDVKM in the germline V gene. CDR3 length: 14 amino acids. This CDR3 is CASSQSQGGDTQYF. In nucleotides, the CDR3 is TGTGCCAGCAGTCAATCTCAGGGAGGAGATACGCAGTATTTT.

The rearrangement uses TRBV4-2 and TRBJ1-3; perhaps TRBD1 as D (6 bases). CDR1 LGHNA and CDR2 YNFKEQ come from the germline V gene. This CDR3 contains 15 residues. The V and J ends lost 4 bases and 6 bases respectively, with 16 bases between them. The DNA for the CDR3 is TGTGCCAGCAGCCCGGAGGGGGGAAGGGCAAACACCATATATTTT. Translated: CASSPEGGRANTIYF.

The chain couples TRBV5-1 to TRBJ2-1; D uncertain. This CDR3 has 16 residues. V was trimmed by 0 bases and J by 5 bases, leaving 15 bases between them. Germline CDR1 reads SGHRS; CDR2 reads YFSETQ. The CDR3 is CASSLDPRSLNNEQFF. CDR3 nucleotide sequence: TGCGCCAGCAGCTTGGACCCCCGCAGTCTTAACAATGAGCAGTTCTTC.

The chain is built from TRBV18 and TRBJ1-5; 8 bases are a match to TRBD1. This CDR3 has 16 residues. In germline, CDR1 is KGHSH, CDR2 LQKENI. Trimming removed 3 bases from V and 2 bases from J; junction bases left unmatched: 6. The CDR3 protein is CASSPDKQGGNQPQHF. CDR3 DNA: TGTGCCAGCTCACCCGATAAACAGGGGGGCAATCAGCCCCAGCATTTT.